The clone carrying this TCR beta chain has ten or more counts. No antigen is known for it. The time point denotes: newly diagnosed GD, antithyroid drugs for less than 3 months. Construction of the TCR library relied on RNA isolated from PBMCs. This specimen comes from a study of regulatory T cells in long-lasting Graves disease. Unmatched junction bases numbered 7, after V lost 5 bases and J lost 7 bases. This CDR3 is 15 amino acids long. Germline CDR1 SGHNT, CDR2 YENEEA. Study observations and caveats: Gene preferences differed: TRBV28, TRBJ1-2, TRBJ2-5 in persistent cases.

To make TCR beta libraries, researchers used iRepertoire HTBI primers and Arm-PCR of CDR3 regions. A single record per CDR3 protein comes from TCRdb applying MiXCR to the multiplex PCR reads. The sample has 620,000 or so distinct CDR3 sequences, about 15% seen once. These data were also reused for a study on T cells in Graves' hyperthyroidism and ophthalmopathy. That publication notes: Most clonotypes expanded in the thyroid (above 0.001) were also present in blood.

The TCR comes from a woman in her 30s with Graves disease. Sequenced here: peripheral blood mononuclear cells (PBMCs), sampled at new diagnosis, from a patient treated with antithyroid drugs. The chain is built from TRBV11-3 and TRBJ2-1; 11 nucleotides line up with TRBD2. DNA for the CDR3: TGTGCCAGCAGCCGGACTAGCGGGCAAGATAATGAGCAGTTCTTC. It codes for CASSRTSGQDNEQFF.